This paragraph covers one T cell receptor beta chain sequence. Which antigen it targets is not known. A junction boundary mismatches the germline segment, possibly from a read error. Sorted unstimulated T cells and proliferating T cells recovered from mixed lymphocyte reactions were subjected to TCRbeta CDR3 sequencing. Fresh whole blood from more than 9 HLA-typed healthy donors served as the source for isolating PBMCs. Unstimulated CD4+ non-regulatory T cells were FACS-sorted to map the origin of alloreactive clones. The CDR3 has 14 amino acids, counting the end cysteine and phenylalanine. The CDR3 DNA has 42 bases and is translated from base 1. CDR1 and CDR2 were assigned from the germline V gene (reference sequence) as SSHAT and FNYEAQ. Library method: the immunoSEQ multiplex PCR assay. Roughly 10^5 TCR templates per sample were assayed on the deep sequencing platform. Genomic DNA extracted from sorted T cells was used for TCRbeta CDR3 sequencing. The published analysis was carried out like this. Clonal analysis of TCRbeta CDR3 data was done in the R programming language. Unstimulated samples were compared with post-reaction CFSE-low samples to define alloreactive CD4+ and CD8+ clones. Regulatory or non-regulatory origin of alloreactive CD4+ clones was assigned by matching sequences to the sorted unstimulated Treg and non-Treg repertoires. Not all clones reach the TCRdb copy of this immuneACCESS table, which keeps in-frame sequences only. Checked studies attribute under half of the gap to unresolved V genes and leave the rest unexplained. For V, J and clone size, that table is used; D and trimming come from the DNA. The sample table lists 100,000 or so clones, less than 95% of them with a count of one. The ten largest account for 1% to 1.5% of the sample.

These data come from a study of siplizumab effects on memory and regulatory T cells (dated by TCRdb to the late 2010s). Regarding the complete study: The study looked at the effect of siplizumab, an anti-CD2 antibody, on alloreactive T-cell subsets in allogeneic mixed lymphocyte reactions made from human PBMCs.

On the study overall, not on this receptor specifically: Siplizumab significantly lowered the cumulative frequency of alloreactive sequences that could be traced to unstimulated CD4+ memory T cells. About 80-96% of proliferating CD4+ or CD8+ clones could not be given a naive or memory phenotype. Greater diversity appeared to be present in unstimulated naive T cells than in memory T cells, and a substantial contribution to the alloresponse seemed to be made by naive cells. The suppressive function of proliferating Tregs from siplizumab cultures was not functionally confirmed. Because sequences at frequencies below about 10^-5 were poorly captured, only a minor fraction of alloreactive clones could be mapped back to unstimulated subsets. In reactions with siplizumab, an average of approximately 69% of mappable alloreactive CD4+ clones were Treg-derived, compared with roughly 26% in control reactions.

The source of this sequence is a human donor in good health. Sequenced sample: non-Treg CD4+ T cells sorted from blood. This specimen's cell subset or site label, per the study, means: FACS-sorted unstimulated CD4+ non-regulatory T cells. Recombination linked TRBV7-7 to TRBJ2-5; the D segment cannot be called with confidence. CDR3 region: CASSFPGLRETQYF. The DNA sequence follows: TGTGCTAGCAGCTTTCCGGGCCTCCGAGAGACCCAGTACTTC.